This passage covers 22 T cell receptor beta chains from one sample sequenced in a study of shared clonotypes between healthy human individuals. Only in-frame clones appear in the TCRdb table, and some are missing; sequencing was by immunoSEQ multiplex PCR. The table has millions of clones, over 85% seen once; the top ten hold around 0.14%. Material for sequencing was naive CD4+ T cells sorted from blood. Subset of the sample: CD45RA+ positively selected. The receptors stem from a man younger than 35 in good health.

The chain's CDR3 is CASSGDGAQPQHF. The CDR3 DNA reads TGTGCCAGCAGTGGTGACGGGGCTCAGCCCCAGCATTTT. The chain is built from TRBV2 and TRBJ1-5; tentatively, D is TRBD1 (5 bases). In germline, CDR1 is SNHLY, CDR2 FYNNEI. The CDR3 runs to 13 residues. V shed 4 bases and J shed 6 bases, with 10 bases lying between them.

The chain uses TRBV7-2 and TRBJ1-6, with D perhaps TRBD1 (5 bases). The CDR3 length is 13 residues. Germline V gene lookup returns CDR1 SGHTA and CDR2 FQGNSA. Trimming removed 8 bases from V and 10 bases from J, with 15 bases in between. CDR3: CASSSGVRSPLHF. As DNA, the CDR3 is TGTGCCAGCTCGTCGGGGGTTAGGTCACCCCTCCACTTT.

The CDR3: CASSVIRGETQYF. DNA for the CDR3: TGTGCCAGCAGTGTAATTAGGGGGGAGACCCAGTACTTC. The chain couples TRBV2 to TRBJ2-5; a possible D gene is TRBD1 (6 bases). Trimming took off 4 bases at V and 5 bases at J, with 11 bases between the two ends. Germline lookup yields CDR1 SNHLY and CDR2 FYNNEI. This CDR3 has 13 residues. Looking up the rest from reference TRBV2 and TRBJ2-5 gives the full variable domain: EPEVTQTPSHQVTQMGQEVILRCVPISNHLYFYWYRQILGQKVEFLVSFYNNEISEKSEIFDDQFSVERPDGSNFTLKIRSTKLEDSAMYFCASSVIRGETQYFGPGTRLLVL.

This clone has just one count. This chain's CDR3 is CASSLALSYEQYF. The CDR3 coding sequence is TGTGCCAGTAGTCTCGCACTCTCCTACGAGCAGTACTTC. The J gene is TRBJ2-7, the V gene TRBV19, with D unresolved. This CDR3 comprises 13 residues. Trimming took off 5 bases at V and 0 bases at J, with 8 bases between the two ends. Looked up from germline, CDR1 is LNHDA and CDR2 is SQIVND (reference sequence).

V gene TRBV5-1 combines with J gene TRBJ2-7, with 10 bases aligning to TRBD1. The CDR3 runs 15 residues. V lost 4 bases and J lost 5; bases outside the gene matches: 9. Germline V gene sequence: CDR1 SGHRS, CDR2 YFSETQ. CDR3 protein: CASSQRGQGRDEQYF. CDR3 bases: TGCGCCAGCAGCCAACGGGGACAGGGGAGAGACGAGCAGTACTTC.

The chain joins TRBV5-4 to TRBJ2-3, with D perhaps TRBD2 (6 bases). V lost 2 bases to trimming and J lost 3 bases, with 13 bases between them. The germline gives CDR1 SGHNT, CDR2 YYREEE (reference sequence). CDR3 length equals 15 residues. DNA for the CDR3: TGTGCCAGCAGCTTCGGGCGGGATTTGACAGATACGCAGTATTTT. Its translation: CASSFGRDLTDTQYF.

The chain links TRBV11-2 to TRBJ1-1; maybe TRBD1 (6 bases). The CDR3 length is 16 residues. With 5 bases removed from V and 4 bases from J, the gap between germline ends came to 20 bases. CDR1 and CDR2 (germline): SGHAT, FQNNGV. CDR3 in amino acids: CASSPLGGRVGTEAFF. CDR3 coding DNA: TGTGCCAGCAGCCCTTTAGGGGGGCGCGTTGGCACTGAAGCTTTCTTT.

The chain couples TRBV5-6 to TRBJ1-2; D perhaps matches TRBD1 (6 bases). With 3 bases removed from V and 3 bases from J, the gap between germline ends came to 18 bases. Per germline, CDR1 SGHDT and CDR2 YYEEEE. The CDR3 contains 16 residues. CDR3 sequence reads: CASSSRTGGAYYGYTF. CDR3 coding DNA: TGTGCCAGCAGCTCGAGGACGGGGGGCGCGTACTATGGCTACACCTTC.

V gene TRBV9 combines with J gene TRBJ1-4; D remains ambiguous. Between the trimmed V and J ends, which lost 0 bases and 0 bases, there was a span of 6 bases. This CDR3 region has 15 residues. In germline, CDR1 is SGDLS, CDR2 YYNGEE. Here the CDR3 DNA reads TGTGCCAGCAGCGTAGCGTCCTCAACTAATGAAAAACTGTTTTTT. Translation gives CASSVASSTNEKLFF.

The chain links TRBV5-1 to TRBJ2-7; weak D call: TRBD2 (6 bases). Germline CDR1 and CDR2: SGHRS and YFSETQ. This CDR3 has 15 amino acids. V was shortened by 4 bases and J by 1 base, with 15 bases between the two germline ends. As DNA, the CDR3 is TGCGCCAGCAGCATAGGGAGGAAGGCATCCTACGAGCAGTACTTC. Its protein product is CASSIGRKASYEQYF.

This chain links TRBV12-2 with TRBJ2-1; the table's D gene call, TRBD1, was not cross checked with the DNA. TRBV12-2 is assigned pseudogene status. The CDR3 has 15 residues. The CDR3 protein is CASRLSGQSIYEQFF. CDR3 sequence (DNA): TGTGCAAGTCGCTTATCGGGACAGTCTATCTATGAGCAGTTCTTC.

In the case of this clone: Different DNA sequences within this sample yield the same CDR3. The rearrangement links TRBV18 to TRBJ2-5; 7 bases fit TRBD1. Germline trimming cut 4 bases from V and 3 bases from J; bases unmatched to any gene: 2. Per the germline V gene, CDR1 is KGHSH and CDR2 is LQKENI. The CDR3 loop spans 13 amino acids. The CDR3 nucleotides read TGTGCCAGCTCACGGGACAGCAAAGAGACCCAGTACTTC. Protein product: CASSRDSKETQYF.

This chain uses TRBV30 with TRBJ1-4; D perhaps matches TRBD1 (5 bases). Trimming took off 0 bases at V and 7 bases at J, with 12 bases between the two ends. CDR3 length equals 14 residues. Germline CDR1 GTSNPN, CDR2 SVGIG (reference sequence). CDR3 sequence: CAWSVRAGSEKLFF. The CDR3 coding sequence is TGTGCCTGGAGTGTACGGGCAGGGAGTGAAAAACTGTTTTTT.

V gene TRBV7-2 combines with J gene TRBJ2-7, with 7 bases aligning to TRBD1. V dropped 4 bases and J dropped 6; count of bases not matched to a gene: 3. The CDR3 totals 12 residues. Germline CDR1 reads SGHTA; CDR2 reads FQGNSA. The CDR3 sequence: CASSSTGAEQYF. CDR3 DNA sequence: TGTGCCAGCAGCTCCACAGGGGCCGAGCAGTACTTC.

The genes are TRBV10-3 and TRBJ1-3, with a tentative D call TRBD1 (5 bases). CDR1 is ENHRY, CDR2 SYGVKD, per germline. Trimming removed 2 bases at V and 0 bases at J, with 11 bases between. There are 16 residues in the CDR3. Written as DNA, the CDR3 is TGTGCCATCAGTGAGGCAGGGACGAGCTCTGGAAACACCATATATTTT. Protein sequence: CAISEAGTSSGNTIYF.

The gene calls are TRBV5-8 and TRBJ2-7, with 7 bases identical to TRBD1. This CDR3 has 13 residues. Germline assignment: CDR1 SGHTS and CDR2 YDEGEE. Unmatched junction bases numbered 6, after V lost 7 bases and J lost 2 bases. The CDR3 nucleotides are TGTGCCAGCGGACGGGACAGCGCCTACGAGCAGTACTTC. Protein sequence: CASGRDSAYEQYF.

The V gene is TRBV4-1, the J gene TRBJ2-1; D is uncertain. V shed 0 bases and J shed 5 bases, with 2 bases lying between them. Germline V gene data show CDR1 as MGHRA and CDR2 as YSYEKL. This CDR3 comprises 12 residues. This CDR3 is CASSQDHNEQFF. The CDR3 DNA reads TGCGCCAGCAGCCAAGATCACAATGAGCAGTTCTTC.

This chain links TRBV7-9 with TRBJ2-7; D possibly matches TRBD1 or TRBD2 (5 bases each). Trimming took 5 bases from V and 6 from J, leaving 17 bases between them. Germline lookup yields CDR1 SEHNR and CDR2 FQNEAQ (reference sequence). CDR3 length: 14 amino acids. The CDR3: CASSLPGPVSEQYF. CDR3 DNA sequence: TGTGCCAGCAGCCTCCCGGGACCGGTTAGCGAGCAGTACTTC.

Points on this clone: An end of the junction does not agree with germline; a read error may underlie this. The chain has TRBV28 and TRBJ2-4; 10 bases are shared with TRBD2. Germline CDR1 and CDR2: MDHEN and SYDVKM. CDR3 length equals 16 residues. CDR3 DNA sequence: TGTGCCAGCAGTTTATTAGCGGGGGGACTGAAAACCATTCAGTACTTC. Amino acid sequence: CASSLLAGGLKTIQYF. The variable domain in full, with the rest retrieved from reference TRBV28 and TRBJ2-4, is DVKVTQSSRYLVKRTGEKVFLECVQDMDHENMFWYRQDPGLGLRLIYFSYDVKMKEKGDIPEGYSVSREKKERFSLILESASTNQTSMYLCASSLLAGGLKTIQYFGAGTRLSVL.

CDR3 residues: CASSLGTVISSYEQYF. CDR3 DNA: TGTGCCAGCAGCTTGGGGACGGTGATAAGCTCCTACGAGCAGTACTTC. The J gene is TRBJ2-7, the V gene TRBV5-4; D remains unclear. The CDR3 length is 16 residues. Per the germline V gene, CDR1 is SGHNT and CDR2 is YYREEE (reference sequence). V dropped 0 bases and J dropped 0 bases, with 13 bases sitting between them.

The rearrangement links TRBV2 to TRBJ2-3; weak D call: TRBD2 (6 bases). CDR1 SNHLY and CDR2 FYNNEI come from the germline V gene. This CDR3 is built from 14 residues. The germline V and J ends were trimmed by 7 bases and 2 bases, with 13 bases remaining between them. The CDR3 DNA follows: TGTGCCAGCAAACTAGCTATTCTCACAGATACGCAGTATTTT. This sequence encodes CASKLAILTDTQYF.

Only one count was recorded for this clone. This sample also contains other DNA sequences that code for the same CDR3. The V call is TRBV30, the J call TRBJ2-7; D is uncertain. The V and J ends lost 3 bases and 0 bases respectively, with 6 bases between them. The CDR3 has 12 amino acids. Germline V gene lookup returns CDR1 GTSNPN and CDR2 SVGIG (reference sequence). This CDR3 reads CAWSDNSYEQYF. CDR3 nucleotide sequence: TGTGCCTGGAGCGACAACTCCTACGAGCAGTACTTC. Together with reference TRBV30 and TRBJ2-7, the CDR3 gives the full variable domain: SQTIHQWPATLVQPVGSPLSLECTVEGTSNPNLYWYRQAAGRGLQLLFYSVGIGQISSEVPQNLSASRPQDRQFILSSKKLLLSDSGFYLCAWSDNSYEQYFGPGTRLTVT.